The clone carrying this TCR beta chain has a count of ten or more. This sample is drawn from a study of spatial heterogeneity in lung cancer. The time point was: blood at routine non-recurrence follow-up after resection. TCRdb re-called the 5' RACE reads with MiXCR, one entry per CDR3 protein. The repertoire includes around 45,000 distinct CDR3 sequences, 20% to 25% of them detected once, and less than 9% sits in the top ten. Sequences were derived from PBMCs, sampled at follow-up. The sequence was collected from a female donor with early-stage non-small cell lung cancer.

CDR3: CASNWGQGLRNTIYF. CDR3 bases: TGTGCCAGCAATTGGGGACAGGGCTTAAGAAACACCATATATTTT. V usage is TRBV12-3 or TRBV12-4 and J usage is TRBJ1-3, with 9 nucleotides matching TRBD1. V was pared by 7 bases and J by 5 bases, with 9 bases of the junction left unmatched. The CDR3 consists of 15 residues.